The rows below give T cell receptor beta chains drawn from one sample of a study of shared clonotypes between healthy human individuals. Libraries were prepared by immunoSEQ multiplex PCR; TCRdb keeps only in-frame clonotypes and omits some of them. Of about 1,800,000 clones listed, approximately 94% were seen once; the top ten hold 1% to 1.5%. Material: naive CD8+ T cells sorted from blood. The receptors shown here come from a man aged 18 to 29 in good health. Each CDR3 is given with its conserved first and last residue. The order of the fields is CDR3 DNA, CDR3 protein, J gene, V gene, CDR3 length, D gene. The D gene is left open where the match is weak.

TGTGCCAGCAACCAGCGGGAGGCTTACAATGAGCAGTTCTTC | CASNQREAYNEQFF | TRBJ2-1 | TRBV6-6 | 14 | TRBD2
TGTGCCAGTAGTCCCTGGACAGGTGCTAATTTGCAGTACTTC | CASSPWTGANLQYF | TRBJ2-7 | TRBV19 | 14 | TRBD1
TGTGCCAGCAGGGTTGAGAATTGGTCCTACGAGCAGTACTTC | CASRVENWSYEQYF | TRBJ2-7 | TRBV7-8 | 14 | NA
TGCAGTGCTAGTCTTATAGGGACCCAGTACTTC | CSASLIGTQYF | TRBJ2-5 | TRBV20-1 | 11 | NA
TGTGCCAGCAGTTACTATCCCTACAATGAGCAGTTCTTC | CASSYYPYNEQFF | TRBJ2-1 | TRBV6-6 | 13 | NA
TGTGCCAGCAGTCCCGGGAGGGGCAACTACGAGCAGTACTTC | CASSPGRGNYEQYF | TRBJ2-7 | TRBV6-6 | 14 | TRBD2
TGTGCCAGCAGCTTGGACGAGGGACTAGCGGCCTACGAGCAGTACTTC | CASSLDEGLAAYEQYF | TRBJ2-7 | TRBV5-8 | 16 | TRBD2
TGTGCCAGCAGTTTGGGGGCGGGGACTGAAGCTTTCTTT | CASSLGAGTEAFF | TRBJ1-1 | TRBV27 | 13 | NA
TGTGCCATCAGTGAGATGGGGGGCCTAGAGACCCAGTACTTC | CAISEMGGLETQYF | TRBJ2-5 | TRBV10-3 | 14 | NA
TGTGCCAGCAGCTTTCGGGGGGGGCCTAATGAGCAGTTCTTC | CASSFRGGPNEQFF | TRBJ2-1 | TRBV5-4 | 14 | TRBD2